A selection of T cell receptor beta chains follows, all from one sample in a study of cytomegalovirus exposure and HLA in healthy donors. Produced via immunoSEQ multiplex PCR; TCRdb's table is partial and in-frame only. The sample lists about 160,000 clones, 65% to 80% seen once, with roughly 6.4% in the top ten. The sequenced sample was PBMCs. The source is a woman aged 40-49 years in good health and CMV-seropositive. The CDR3 runs from the conserved cysteine through the conserved F or W. D genes are given only for firm matches. Rows may omit the clone size; those that give it use once, few, many or a size class.

j_call | d_call | clone_size | v_call | cdr3_nt | cdr3_aa
TRBJ1-2 | NA | NA | TRBV4-3 | TGCGCCAGCAGCCATGATTACAGAGCCAGTCTCTATGGCTACACCTTC | CASSHDYRASLYGYTF
TRBJ1-1 | NA | NA | TRBV30 | TGTGCCTGGAAAGTACAGAACACTGAAGCTTTCTTT | CAWKVQNTEAFF
TRBJ1-2 | NA | NA | TRBV11-2 | TGTGCCAGCAGCCCAGGAGGTACTTATGGCTACACCTTC | CASSPGGTYGYTF
TRBJ2-7 | NA | NA | TRBV10-3 | TGTGCCATCAGTGGGACAGTCGAAGGCTACGAGCAGTACTTC | CAISGTVEGYEQYF
TRBJ2-7 | TRBD1 | NA | TRBV7-9 | TGTTCCAGCAGCCGGGGACAGGGTTCCTACGAGCAGTACTTC | CSSSRGQGSYEQYF
TRBJ1-2 | TRBD1 | NA | TRBV6-1 | TGTGCCAGCAGTGAATGGACAGGGGGCCACTATGGCTACACCTTC | CASSEWTGGHYGYTF
TRBJ2-7 | NA | NA | TRBV28 | TGTGCCAGCATAGCTTCGGGTGCCAACGAGCAGTACTTC | CASIASGANEQYF
TRBJ1-6 | NA | once | TRBV9 | TGTGCCAGCAGCGTAGACTCGGGGAGGGATTCACCCCTCCACTTT | CASSVDSGRDSPLHF
TRBJ1-1 | TRBD1 | NA | TRBV30 | TGTGCCTGGAGTGTATGGACAGGGGGCCTGAACACTGAAGCTTTCTTT | CAWSVWTGGLNTEAFF
TRBJ1-2 | TRBD1 | NA | TRBV19 | TGTGCCAGTAACATGCCAGGGGGTGGCTACACCTTC | CASNMPGGGYTF
TRBJ1-3 | NA | NA | TRBV11-1 | TGTGCCAGTTCGCGCGGCACAGGGCCTGGAAACACCATATATTTT | CASSRGTGPGNTIYF
TRBJ1-1 | TRBD1 | few | TRBV5-1 | TGCGCCAGCAGCTTTGGGACAGGGGGACTGAACACTGAAGCTTTCTTT | CASSFGTGGLNTEAFF
TRBJ2-4 | NA | NA | TRBV7-3 | TGTGCCAGCAGCTTAACTACAGAAAACATTCAGTACTTC | CASSLTTENIQYF
TRBJ2-7 | TRBD1 | NA | TRBV6-1 | TGTGCCAGCAGTGATTACAGGGGCTACGAGCAGTACTTC | CASSDYRGYEQYF
TRBJ2-2 | NA | NA | TRBV2 | TGTGCCAGCAGTAGCACGAGGACCGGGGAGCTGTTTTTT | CASSSTRTGELFF
TRBJ1-2 | NA | NA | TRBV10-2 | TGCGCCAGCAGTGAGTTGTCCGGTATTGGTGGCTACACCTTC | CASSELSGIGGYTF
TRBJ1-5 | NA | NA | TRBV5-6 | TGTGCCAGCAGGTTACAGGGAAGCAATCAGCCCCAGCATTTT | CASRLQGSNQPQHF
TRBJ2-5 | NA | few | TRBV6-6 | TGTGCCAGCAGTTACGCGGAGACCCAGTACTTC | CASSYAETQYF
TRBJ2-7 | NA | NA | TRBV29-1 | TGCAGCGTGAGGCCGGACAGAACCGGAGCATACGAGCAGTACTTC | CSVRPDRTGAYEQYF
TRBJ1-2 | NA | NA | TRBV7-2 | TGTGCCAGCAGCCCGAACAACAGGGTTAGAGATGGCTACACCTTC | CASSPNNRVRDGYTF